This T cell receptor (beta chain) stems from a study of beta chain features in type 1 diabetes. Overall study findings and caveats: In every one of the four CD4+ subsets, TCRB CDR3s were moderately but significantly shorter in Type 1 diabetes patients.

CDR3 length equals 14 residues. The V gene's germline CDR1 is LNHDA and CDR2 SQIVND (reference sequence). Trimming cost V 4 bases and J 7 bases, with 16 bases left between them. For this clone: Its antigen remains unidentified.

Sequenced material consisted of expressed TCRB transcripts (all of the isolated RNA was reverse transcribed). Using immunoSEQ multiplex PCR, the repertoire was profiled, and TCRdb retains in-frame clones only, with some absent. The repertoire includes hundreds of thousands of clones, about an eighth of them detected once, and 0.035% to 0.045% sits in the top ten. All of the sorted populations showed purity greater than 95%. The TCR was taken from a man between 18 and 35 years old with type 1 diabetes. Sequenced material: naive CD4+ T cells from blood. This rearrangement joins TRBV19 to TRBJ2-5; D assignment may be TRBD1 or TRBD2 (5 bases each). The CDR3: CASSRPGPAGTQYF. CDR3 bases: TGTGCCAGTAGTAGACCGGGACCGGCGGGGACCCAGTACTTC.